This entry features one T cell receptor (beta chain) sequence. Authors' analysis steps: Amplification of reference gene primers provided the estimated nucleated cell counts. TCRdb's table, derived via immunoSEQ multiplex PCR, lists solely in-frame clones and lacks some. The DNA gave D and trimming, while V, J and clone size come from that table. The repertoire holds 81,000 or so clones, around four fifths seen once, with 12% in the top ten. The CDR3 loop spans 16 amino acids. Germline V lookup: CDR1 LNHDA, CDR2 SQIVND (reference sequence). The V and J ends lost 4 bases and 4 bases, in that order; junction bases with no gene match: 13. These data originate in a study of blood T cell repertoires in COVID-19. Study in general: Acute-phase and convalescent COVID-19 samples originated in the United States, Italy and Spain. PBMCs, B-cell-depleted T cells, or T cells were the source of the cDNA or gDNA that made up the material.

The TCR sequence derives from a woman aged 70-85 years with active or convalescent COVID-19. The V and J genes are TRBV19 and TRBJ2-7, with 7 nucleotides matching TRBD1. Sequences were obtained from peripheral blood. The CDR3 nucleotides read TGTGCCAGTAGTACTCCCCGGGACAGCCCGATTTACGAGCAGTACTTC. This encodes CASSTPRDSPIYEQYF.